Below, one T cell receptor (beta chain) is given with its context. As yet, its antigen is unknown. The data stem from a study of post-analysis software for immune sequencing data. Study background: Progressive-relapsing, secondary progressive and relapsing-remitting multiple sclerosis were among the disease courses included.

Tagging with unique molecular identifiers was a feature of the TCR beta cDNA libraries. Yield was approximately 500,000 cDNA molecules from around 0.96 to 9.9 million T cells. TCRdb recomputed calls from the PCR reads with MiXCR, one row per CDR3 protein. This table has approximately 150,000 distinct CDR3 sequences, around 30% appearing once. The V and J ends lost 5 bases and 6 bases, in that order; junction bases with no gene match: 8. Germline V gives CDR1 MDHEN, CDR2 SYDVKM. The length of the CDR3 is 14 residues. General study results and limits: Relative to controls, patients with multiple sclerosis showed significantly lower normalized Chao1 diversity. Under the F measure, samples that were prepared in one batch clustered strongly together. The study found TRBV5-6, TRBV5-1 and TRBV20-1 among about five TRBV segments more frequent in patients than controls.

Sequenced sample: blood. V gene TRBV28 combines with J gene TRBJ1-2, with TRBD1 identical over 8 bases. The sequence derives from a girl between 10 and 17 years old with multiple sclerosis. The DNA of the CDR3 is TGTGCCAGCAGTATCTCGACAGGGGTGGATGGCTACACCTTC. This encodes CASSISTGVDGYTF.